These 17 T cell receptor beta chains originate from one sample sequenced in a study of blood T cell repertoires in COVID-19. TCRdb's copy holds only in-frame clones and misses some; the assay was immunoSEQ multiplex PCR. The data hold some 240,000 clones, with about three quarters observed a single time. The sample consisted of peripheral blood. The receptors shown here come from a woman aged 70-85 years with acute or convalescent COVID-19.

This chain joins TRBV29-1 and TRBJ1-2, with 7 bases identical to TRBD1. Per germline, CDR1 SQVTM and CDR2 ANQGSEA. The CDR3 has 12 amino acids. Trimming took 7 bases from V and 6 from J; bases not matched to a gene: 8. The CDR3 DNA is TGCAGCGATAACAGGGGTCTAGATGGCTACACCTTC. Encoded protein: CSDNRGLDGYTF.

This clone was recorded a few times. The chain employs TRBV2 and TRBJ2-3; 8 nucleotides line up with TRBD2. V gave up 6 bases and J gave up 3 bases; unmatched junction bases: 17. The CDR3 totals 18 residues. CDR1 and CDR2 from the germline V gene are SNHLY and FYNNEI. CDR3 DNA sequence: TGTGCCAGCAGCCCACCAGCGGGGCGGGGGGTCCTTACAGATACGCAGTATTTT. It codes for CASSPPAGRGVLTDTQYF.

The rearrangement links TRBV5-1 to TRBJ2-5, with 9 bases that match TRBD2. The CDR3 is 15 amino acids. In germline, CDR1 is SGHRS, CDR2 YFSETQ. V lost 5 bases, J lost 1 base, and 6 bases stayed unmatched. The CDR3 here is CASRVSGGLQETQYF. The CDR3 nucleotides read TGCGCCAGCAGGGTTAGCGGGGGCCTCCAAGAGACCCAGTACTTC.

The chain is built from TRBV4-1 and TRBJ2-1; possibly TRBD1 for D (6 bases). Trimming shortened V by 0 bases and J by 0 bases, and 12 bases separated the two germline ends. This CDR3 is built from 17 residues. CDR1 and CDR2 from the germline V gene are MGHRA and YSYEKL. The DNA of the CDR3 is TGCGCCAGCAGCCAAGAACCGAGGGACACCTCCTACAATGAGCAGTTCTTC. Translation gives CASSQEPRDTSYNEQFF.

This clone was observed a few times. The gene calls are TRBV10-3 and TRBJ1-5; 8 bases map to TRBD1. V gave up 5 bases and J gave up 4 bases; unmatched junction bases: 4. The germline CDR1 and CDR2 sequences are ENHRY and SYGVKD. The CDR3 sequence is 14 residues long. CDR3 in DNA: TGTGCCATCAGTCGGACAGGGATAAATCAGCCCCAGCATTTT. Amino acid sequence: CAISRTGINQPQHF.

The chain employs TRBV5-4 and TRBJ2-1, with 7 bases fitting TRBD1. The junction had 1 base not matched to a gene; V was cut back by 1 base and J by 6 bases. Per germline, CDR1 SGHNT and CDR2 YYREEE (reference sequence). The CDR3 length is 13 residues. This CDR3 is CASSLPGGNEQFF. CDR3 bases: TGTGCCAGCAGCTTGCCAGGGGGCAATGAGCAGTTCTTC.

V usage is TRBV10-3 and J usage is TRBJ2-3; D remains ambiguous. Between the trimmed V and J ends, which lost 6 bases and 2 bases, there was a span of 3 bases. Germline V lookup: CDR1 ENHRY, CDR2 SYGVKD. The length of the CDR3 is 11 residues. The CDR3, as DNA: TGTGCCATCAGCTACACAGATACGCAGTATTTT. It yields the protein CAISYTDTQYF.

The rearrangement links TRBV9 to TRBJ2-3; TRBD1 aligns across 8 bases. The CDR3 spans 15 residues. V trimming: 4 bases; J trimming: 6 bases; junction bases outside the gene matches: 10. Germline CDR1 is SGDLS and CDR2 is YYNGEE. DNA of the CDR3: TGTGCCAGCAGCCTCGGGGCAGGGGGCTCGGATACGCAGTATTTT. Its protein is CASSLGAGGSDTQYF.

The chain employs TRBV11-2 and TRBJ2-1, with D possibly matching TRBD2 (5 bases). CDR3 length: 13 amino acids. CDR1 SGHAT and CDR2 FQNNGV come from the germline V gene. V lost 5 bases and J lost 8, with 13 bases in between. This CDR3 is CASSRISGHEQFF. The CDR3 DNA sequence: TGTGCCAGCAGCCGTATCAGCGGCCATGAGCAGTTCTTC. The entire variable domain, with the rest obtained from reference TRBV11-2 and TRBJ2-1, is as follows: EAGVAQSPRYKIIEKRQSVAFWCNPISGHATLYWYQQILGQGPKLLIQFQNNGVVDDSQLPKDRFSAERLKGVDSTLKIQPAKLEDSAVYLCASSRISGHEQFFGPGTRLTVL.

A remark on this clone: Other DNA sequences in the same sample also yield this CDR3. V usage is TRBV11-2 and J usage is TRBJ2-5; TRBD2 aligns across 8 bases. V lost 1 base to trimming and J lost 1 base; unmatched junction nucleotides: 2. Germline CDR1 SGHAT, CDR2 FQNNGV. There are 15 residues in the CDR3. Here the CDR3 reads CASSLGGGRQETQYF. Written as DNA, the CDR3 is TGTGCCAGCAGCTTAGGCGGGGGGCGCCAAGAGACCCAGTACTTC.

In its sample, this clone was seen once. CDR3 protein: CASSCSDRGETQYF. In DNA form, the CDR3 reads TGTGCCAGCAGTTGCTCGGACAGGGGAGAGACCCAGTACTTC. The chain couples TRBV6-6 to TRBJ2-5; 9 nucleotides line up with TRBD1. This CDR3 region has 14 residues. CDR1 is MNHNY, CDR2 SVGAGI, per germline (reference sequence). V was pared by 4 bases and J by 4 bases, with 4 bases of the junction left unmatched.

This chain uses TRBV7-6 with TRBJ2-1; a weak D match, TRBD1 (6 bases). The length of the CDR3 is 15 residues. The V end was cut by 5 bases, the J end by 5 bases, with 16 bases between. The germline gives CDR1 SGHVS, CDR2 FNYEAQ. As DNA, the CDR3 is TGTGCCAGCAGCCTCAGAGACAGGATACACAATGAGCAGTTCTTC. This gives the protein CASSLRDRIHNEQFF.

In regard to this clone: This specimen includes other DNA sequences encoding the same CDR3. The chain is built from TRBV5-1 and TRBJ2-2; D is possibly TRBD1 (6 bases). The V and J ends lost 4 bases and 2 bases respectively, with 9 bases between them. The CDR3 is made up of 14 amino acids. Germline values: CDR1 SGHRS, CDR2 YFSETQ. The CDR3 spells CASSQTGNTGELFF. CDR3 sequence (DNA): TGCGCCAGCAGCCAGACAGGCAACACCGGGGAGCTGTTTTTT.

The gene calls are TRBV25-1 and TRBJ2-3; TRBD1 matches 8 bases. V lost 6 bases to trimming and J lost 2 bases; unmatched junction nucleotides: 4. Looked up from germline, CDR1 is MGHDK and CDR2 is SYGVNS. The CDR3 spans 14 residues. The CDR3 reads CASRDRVNTDTQYF. CDR3 DNA sequence: TGTGCCAGCAGGGACAGGGTGAACACAGATACGCAGTATTTT. The full variable domain, in which reference TRBV25-1 and TRBJ2-3 provide the parts outside the CDR3, is EADIYQTPRYLVIGTGKKITLECSQTMGHDKMYWYQQDPGMELHLIHYSYGVNSTEKGDLSSESTVSRIRTEHFPLTLESARPSHTSQYLCASRDRVNTDTQYFGPGTRLTVL.

The chain carries TRBV5-1 and TRBJ2-5, with unresolved D. Trimming left V 1 base short and J 1 base short, with 14 bases between. CDR3 length equals 16 residues. The germline V gene encodes CDR1 SGHRS and CDR2 YFSETQ. CDR3 in amino acids: CASSLIVLGVQETQYF. CDR3 in DNA: TGCGCCAGCAGCTTGATTGTCTTAGGAGTCCAAGAGACCCAGTACTTC.

The table lists this clone with a count of one. The rearrangement links TRBV3-1 (or the pseudogene TRBV3-2) to TRBJ1-6; no clear D gene. Trimming pared 8 bases from V and 7 bases from J, leaving 15 bases between. Germline loops: CDR1 LGHDT, CDR2 YNNKEL (reference sequence). The CDR3 covers 14 residues. CDR3 DNA: TGTGCCAGCGGCGACGGGAGAAGAAATTCACCCCTCCACTTT. Translating it yields CASGDGRRNSPLHF.

Written as DNA, the CDR3 is TGTGCCAGCAGAAATCGGGGGGGCTACGAGCAGTACGTC. It translates to CASRNRGGYEQYV. This sequence joins TRBV6-5 and TRBJ2-7, with 8 bases that match TRBD2. This CDR3 has 13 residues. Trimming removed 6 bases from V and 3 bases from J; junction bases left unmatched: 4. Germline assignment: CDR1 MNHEY and CDR2 SVGAGI.